Below are 28 T cell receptor beta chains sequenced from a single sample in a study of technical replicates of blood from a few donors. The assay was immunoSEQ multiplex PCR, and TCRdb's table has in-frame clones only and misses some. The table lists more than 11,000 clones, more than 70% of them singletons, with 10% to 13% in the top ten. Sequenced sample: PBMCs. The receptors stem from a human donor in good health.

This chain joins TRBV5-4 and TRBJ2-7, with D maybe TRBD1 (6 bases). Germline V gives CDR1 SGHNT, CDR2 YYREEE (reference sequence). The CDR3 has 15 residues. The V gene lost 0 bases and the J gene lost 6 bases, with 16 bases spanning the gap. The CDR3 region is CASSLGGHGRTEQYF. In nucleotides, the CDR3 is TGTGCCAGCAGCTTGGGGGGACACGGTCGAACCGAGCAGTACTTC.

The chain uses TRBV12-5 and TRBJ2-2, with 8 bases lining up with TRBD1. The CDR3 contains 15 residues. Trimming removed 3 bases from V and 6 bases from J; junction bases left unmatched: 6. Germline CDR1 is LGHNT and CDR2 is FRNRAP. CDR3 in DNA: TGTGCTAGTGGTTTCGGCCAGGGGGCGTCCGGGGAGCTGTTTTTT. It is translated as CASGFGQGASGELFF.

V and J are TRBV7-2 and TRBJ2-2, with TRBD2 matching 8 bases. V was clipped by 4 bases and J by 1 base; unmatched bases: 11. Germline values: CDR1 SGHTA, CDR2 FQGNSA. The CDR3 sequence is 18 residues long. Here the CDR3 reads CASSSRASGPGNTGELFF. The CDR3 nucleotides are TGTGCCAGCAGCTCCCGGGCTAGCGGGCCAGGGAACACCGGGGAGCTGTTTTTT. Full variable domain (missing parts from reference TRBV7-2 and TRBJ2-2): GAGVSQSPSNKVTEKGKDVELRCDPISGHTALYWYRQSLGQGLEFLIYFQGNSAPDKSGLPSDRFSAERTGGSVSTLTIQRTQQEDSAVYLCASSSRASGPGNTGELFFGEGSRLTVL.

This clone was counted only a few times. The rearrangement links TRBV5-6 to TRBJ1-1; a weak D match, TRBD1 (6 bases). CDR1 and CDR2 (germline): SGHDT, YYEEEE. The CDR3 covers 14 residues. The germline V and J ends were trimmed by 3 bases and 1 base, with 10 bases remaining between them. CDR3 nucleotide sequence: TGTGCCAGCAGCTATGGGGGCGGGAACACTGAAGCTTTCTTT. Translating it yields CASSYGGGNTEAFF. Full variable domain (rest looked up from reference TRBV5-6 and TRBJ1-1): DAGVTQSPTHLIKTRGQQVTLRCSPKSGHDTVSWYQQALGQGPQFIFQYYEEEERQRGNFPDRFSGHQFPNYSSELNVNALLLGDSALYLCASSYGGGNTEAFFGQGTRLTVV.

This clone was found once. This chain uses TRBV6-5 with TRBJ2-2; 11 bases line up with TRBD2. Trimming took 7 bases from V and 5 from J; bases not matched to a gene: 3. Germline loops: CDR1 MNHEY, CDR2 SVGAGI. This CDR3 is built from 14 residues. CDR3 sequence reads: CASNRLAGTGELFF. CDR3 in DNA: TGTGCCAGCAACCGACTAGCGGGAACCGGGGAGCTGTTTTTT.

The V gene is TRBV2, the J gene TRBJ2-7, with a tentative D call TRBD2 (7 bases). The CDR3 has 12 amino acids. Germline V gene sequence: CDR1 SNHLY, CDR2 FYNNEI. Trimming stripped 6 bases from V and 3 bases from J, with 9 bases between. CDR3 protein: CASRGGGYEQYF. The CDR3 DNA is TGTGCCAGCAGGGGAGGGGGCTACGAGCAGTACTTC.

The V call is TRBV5-1, the J call TRBJ1-1, with 9 bases matching TRBD1. The CDR3 length is 15 residues. The ends lost 0 bases at V and 7 bases at J; junction bases unmatched: 7. Germline lookup yields CDR1 SGHRS and CDR2 YFSETQ. CDR3 protein: CASSLGTQGAGEAFF. In nucleotides, the CDR3 is TGCGCCAGCAGCTTGGGGACACAGGGGGCCGGTGAAGCTTTCTTT.

The chain couples TRBV2 to TRBJ2-7; a possible D gene is TRBD2 (6 bases). CDR1 is SNHLY and CDR2 is FYNNEI in the germline V gene. Trimming took 5 bases from V and 5 from J, leaving 13 bases between them. The CDR3 length is 13 residues. CDR3: CASSRSGRHEQYF. CDR3 bases: TGTGCCAGCAGTCGATCAGGGAGGCACGAGCAGTACTTC.

The chain recombines TRBV7-9 with TRBJ2-2, with a weak D call TRBD1 (6 bases). This CDR3 has 16 amino acids. Germline CDR1 SEHNR, CDR2 FQNEAQ (reference sequence). Trimming shortened V by 9 bases and J by 5 bases, and 22 bases separated the two germline ends. CDR3 in DNA: TGTGCCAGTTCCAAGGGGGAAGCGATATTGACCGGGGAGCTGTTTTTT. It yields the protein CASSKGEAILTGELFF.

The CDR3 here is CASSYADNSGNTIYF. CDR3 DNA sequence: TGTGCCAGCAGTTACGCCGACAACTCTGGAAACACCATATATTTT. The genes are TRBV6-5 and TRBJ1-3; D is ambiguous. Trimming cost V 2 bases and J 0 bases, with 8 bases left between them. Per the germline V gene, CDR1 is MNHEY and CDR2 is SVGAGI. CDR3 length: 15 amino acids.

The chain couples TRBV28 to TRBJ2-5; 12 positions match TRBD2. The CDR3 is made up of 14 amino acids. The V and J ends lost 7 bases and 5 bases, in that order; junction bases with no gene match: 5. CDR1 and CDR2 (germline): MDHEN, SYDVKM. The CDR3 is CASTLTSGSETQYF. The CDR3 DNA is TGTGCCAGCACCTTGACTAGCGGGAGCGAGACCCAGTACTTC. Complete variable domain (other parts from reference TRBV28 and TRBJ2-5): DVKVTQSSRYLVKRTGEKVFLECVQDMDHENMFWYRQDPGLGLRLIYFSYDVKMKEKGDIPEGYSVSREKKERFSLILESASTNQTSMYLCASTLTSGSETQYFGPGTRLLVL.

The rearrangement joins TRBV19 to TRBJ2-7, with 9 bases aligning to TRBD1. J was trimmed by 5 bases and V by 5 bases; bases with no gene match: 7. The CDR3 has 14 residues. Germline values: CDR1 LNHDA, CDR2 SQIVND (reference sequence). As DNA, the CDR3 is TGTGCCAGTAGTTTCGGGACAGGGTTTCACGAGCAGTACTTC. Translated: CASSFGTGFHEQYF.

V gene TRBV19 combines with J gene TRBJ2-6; TRBD2 agrees at 9 bases. J lost 0 bases, V lost 4 bases, and 13 bases had no gene match. This CDR3 spans 20 amino acids. Germline CDR1 and CDR2: LNHDA and SQIVND (reference sequence). The CDR3 DNA reads as TGTGCCAGTAGTAATCGTCGTACTCTAGCGGGACTCTCTGGGGCCAACGTCCTGACTTTC. Its protein product is CASSNRRTLAGLSGANVLTF.

The chain is built from TRBV28 and TRBJ2-5; 7 nucleotides align to TRBD2. V lost 4 bases, J lost 3 bases, and 8 bases stayed unmatched. Looked up from germline, CDR1 is MDHEN and CDR2 is SYDVKM. CDR3 size: 15 residues. Written as DNA, the CDR3 is TGTGCCAGCAGTTCAACCTCAGCGGGAAAAGAGACCCAGTACTTC. It specifies CASSSTSAGKETQYF.

The chain has TRBV6-6 and TRBJ2-2; 10 bases match TRBD2. This CDR3 contains 15 residues. CDR1 and CDR2 (germline): MNHNY, SVGAGI (reference sequence). Trimming took 7 bases from V and 5 from J; bases not matched to a gene: 7. The CDR3 bases are TGTGCCAGCAACCCCCTAGCGGGAGTTACCGGGGAGCTGTTTTTT. Translation: CASNPLAGVTGELFF.

This chain connects TRBV11-2 to TRBJ2-2; 11 nucleotides agree with TRBD2. Looked up from germline, CDR1 is SGHAT and CDR2 is FQNNGV. V was pared by 2 bases and J by 4 bases, with 0 bases of the junction left unmatched. The CDR3 is 15 residues long. DNA for the CDR3: TGTGCCAGCAGCTTACTAGCGGGAGGCACCGGGGAGCTGTTTTTT. Translated, it gives CASSLLAGGTGELFF.

The sample holds one count of this clone. The V gene is TRBV2, the J gene TRBJ2-7, with D possibly matching TRBD1 (5 bases). Germline V gene lookup returns CDR1 SNHLY and CDR2 FYNNEI. This CDR3 spans 13 amino acids. With 5 bases removed from V and 2 bases from J, the gap between germline ends came to 10 bases. The CDR3 DNA reads as TGTGCCAGCAGTAAAGACAGACCCTACGAGCAGTACTTC. It specifies CASSKDRPYEQYF.

The chain couples TRBV18 to TRBJ2-1; possibly TRBD1 for D (6 bases). CDR3 length: 15 amino acids. V was shortened by 2 bases and J by 0 bases, with 8 bases between the two germline ends. Germline V lookup: CDR1 KGHSH, CDR2 LQKENI. This CDR3 reads CASSPDRSSYNEQFF. For the CDR3, the DNA is TGTGCCAGCTCACCAGACAGGAGCTCCTACAATGAGCAGTTCTTC.

This clone was observed a handful of times. This chain connects TRBV20-1 to TRBJ2-1, with D possibly matching TRBD1 (8 bases). CDR1 DFQATT and CDR2 SNEGSKA come from the germline V gene (reference sequence). V was trimmed by 5 bases and J by 12 bases, leaving 14 bases between them. The CDR3 length is 11 residues. CDR3 amino acids: CSAHGGTGQFF. The CDR3 bases are TGCAGTGCTCACGGGGGGACAGGGCAGTTCTTC.

The chain's CDR3 is CASSQAQAAYEQYF. DNA of the CDR3: TGTGCCAGCAGCCAAGCACAGGCTGCCTACGAGCAGTACTTC. The chain links TRBV4-2 to TRBJ2-7; D is possibly TRBD1 (5 bases). Trimming pared 1 base from V and 2 bases from J, leaving 9 bases between. The CDR3 sequence is 14 residues long. Germline CDR1 reads LGHNA; CDR2 reads YNFKEQ.

Regarding this clone: One end of the junction fails to match germline, which may point to a read error. This rearrangement joins TRBV7-3 to TRBJ2-7; 8 bases are shared with TRBD2. The CDR3 runs to 15 residues. The germline V gene has CDR1 SGHTA and CDR2 FQGTGA. The CDR3 bases are TGTGCCAGCAGCCCCCAGGGTAGCGGGGATTCTCGAAAGGTCTTC. Protein: CASSPQGSGDSRKVF.

The V and J genes are TRBV28 and TRBJ2-7; 8 bases fit TRBD2. The CDR3 has 11 residues. Per the germline V gene, CDR1 is MDHEN and CDR2 is SYDVKM. V was pared by 3 bases and J by 12 bases, with 4 bases of the junction left unmatched. The CDR3 bases are TGTGCCAGCAGTTTCAGCGGGAGCCTGTACTTC. It specifies CASSFSGSLYF.

This chain uses TRBV5-1 with TRBJ2-1, with 10 bases fitting TRBD2. V dropped 0 bases and J dropped 6; count of bases not matched to a gene: 3. The CDR3 runs 15 residues. Germline V gives CDR1 SGHRS, CDR2 YFSETQ. The CDR3 DNA follows: TGCGCCAGCAGCTTGGCAGGACTAGCGGCCAATGAGCAGTTCTTC. It encodes CASSLAGLAANEQFF. Full variable domain (remainder filled in from reference TRBV5-1 and TRBJ2-1): KAGVTQTPRYLIKTRGQQVTLSCSPISGHRSVSWYQQTPGQGLQFLFEYFSETQRNKGNFPGRFSGRQFSNSRSEMNVSTLELGDSALYLCASSLAGLAANEQFFGPGTRLTVL.

This clone was detected a few times. The chain is built from TRBV30 and TRBJ1-2, with a weak D call TRBD1 (6 bases). The V gene's germline CDR1 is GTSNPN and CDR2 SVGIG (reference sequence). The V end lost 1 base, the J end lost 6 bases, and 18 bases lay between the germline ends. This CDR3 has 15 amino acids. The CDR3 loop is CAWSDAGVAADGYTF. In DNA, the CDR3 is TGTGCCTGGAGTGATGCAGGGGTCGCCGCCGATGGCTACACCTTC.

This clone showed up just a few times. The J gene is TRBJ1-5, the V gene TRBV4-1; tentatively, D is TRBD1 (6 bases). CDR3 length: 15 residues. Germline V gives CDR1 MGHRA, CDR2 YSYEKL. Trimming removed 0 bases from V and 11 bases from J, with 17 bases in between. CDR3 sequence: CASSQDVRPQGTQHF. CDR3 nucleotide sequence: TGCGCCAGCAGCCAAGATGTGCGACCCCAGGGGACCCAGCATTTT.

The J gene is TRBJ1-4, the V gene TRBV27, with TRBD1 matching over 9 bases. Germline V lookup: CDR1 MNHEY, CDR2 SMNVEV (reference sequence). With V trimmed by 4 bases and J by 6 bases, 6 bases remained unmatched. The CDR3 contains 15 residues. CDR3 residues: CASSSSGQGYEKLFF. CDR3 DNA: TGTGCCAGCAGTTCCAGCGGACAGGGGTATGAAAAACTGTTTTTT.

The J gene is TRBJ2-3, the V gene TRBV18; 9 nucleotides line up with TRBD1. V lost 6 bases and J lost 2; bases outside the gene matches: 15. The CDR3 has 18 amino acids. Germline CDR1 KGHSH, CDR2 LQKENI. CDR3 in amino acids: CASSHTGTGSPHTDTQYF. The CDR3, as DNA: TGTGCCAGCTCGCACACCGGGACAGGGTCCCCCCACACAGATACGCAGTATTTT.

The rearrangement joins TRBV7-9 to TRBJ1-1, with D unresolved. The V end lost 1 base, the J end lost 4 bases, and 10 bases lay between the germline ends. This CDR3 spans 14 amino acids. CDR1 is SEHNR, CDR2 FQNEAQ, per germline (reference sequence). The CDR3: CASSLVSFPTEAFF. The CDR3 DNA sequence: TGTGCCAGCAGCTTAGTCAGTTTCCCCACTGAAGCTTTCTTT.